Below, 21 T cell receptor beta chains from the same sample are listed, as sequenced in a study of neurological immune-mediated disorders. TCRdb analysed the 5' RACE reads with MiXCR anew, one entry per CDR3 protein. Of more than 55,000 distinct CDR3 sequences listed, roughly 9.8% are singletons. The time point is: longitudinal time-point 2. Sequencing was performed on PBMCs. The receptors derive from a man aged 25 to 40 in good health.

This clonotype was seen many times. The chain is built from TRBV5-1 and TRBJ2-7, with 13 bases that match TRBD2. Germline V lookup: CDR1 SGHRS, CDR2 YFSETQ. This CDR3 region has 16 residues. After removal of 0 bases from V and 7 bases from J, the junction contained 7 bases not matched to a gene. CDR3 residues: CASSLAIGLAGDEQYF. The CDR3 bases are TGCGCCAGCAGCTTGGCCATCGGACTAGCGGGAGATGAGCAGTACTTC.

This clonotype came up many times. V gene TRBV5-1 combines with J gene TRBJ2-7; unclear D gene. Trimming took off 0 bases at V and 3 bases at J, with 7 bases between the two ends. The CDR3 is 13 residues long. Per the germline V gene, CDR1 is SGHRS and CDR2 is YFSETQ. The CDR3 region has the DNA TGCGCCAGCAGCTTGGTTAGGAACTACGAGCAGTACTTC. Its protein is CASSLVRNYEQYF. Full variable domain (outside the CDR3, taken from reference TRBV5-1 and TRBJ2-7): KAGVTQTPRYLIKTRGQQVTLSCSPISGHRSVSWYQQTPGQGLQFLFEYFSETQRNKGNFPGRFSGRQFSNSRSEMNVSTLELGDSALYLCASSLVRNYEQYFGPGTRLTVT.

This clonotype was picked up many times. This rearrangement joins TRBV28 to TRBJ2-1; 13 nucleotides align to TRBD2. The germline V gene has CDR1 MDHEN and CDR2 SYDVKM. V lost 6 bases and J lost 5; bases outside the gene matches: 7. There are 16 residues in the CDR3. The CDR3 sequence is CASRGTGTSGNNEQFF. CDR3 sequence (DNA): TGTGCCAGCAGGGGAACCGGGACTAGCGGGAACAATGAGCAGTTCTTC.

In its sample, this clonotype was seen many times. The V call is TRBV6-6, the J call TRBJ2-7, with D uncertain. The germline CDR1 and CDR2 sequences are MNHNY and SVGAGI (reference sequence). Trimming stripped 5 bases from V and 0 bases from J, with 5 bases between. This CDR3 has 12 residues. The DNA for the CDR3 is TGTGCCAGCAGTCGAAACTCCTACGAGCAGTACTTC. It yields the protein CASSRNSYEQYF.

In its sample, this clonotype was seen many times. V gene TRBV12-3 or TRBV12-4 combines with J gene TRBJ1-1, with D possibly being TRBD1 (6 bases). This CDR3 spans 13 amino acids. The V end lost 5 bases, the J end lost 6 bases, and 13 bases lay between the germline ends. This chain's CDR3 is CASSTGQLSEAFF. CDR3 nucleotides: TGTGCCAGCAGTACTGGACAGCTTTCTGAAGCTTTCTTT.

The sample holds many counts of this clonotype. J is TRBJ2-1 and V is TRBV3-1; TRBD2 might be the D (5 bases). The CDR3 is 15 amino acids. In germline, CDR1 is LGHDT, CDR2 YNNKEL (reference sequence). The germline V and J ends were trimmed by 0 bases and 9 bases, with 15 bases remaining between them. The chain's CDR3 is CASSQDLRGVSEQFF. In nucleotides, the CDR3 is TGTGCCAGCAGCCAAGATCTTCGGGGAGTCTCTGAGCAGTTCTTC.

There are many counts of this clonotype. The chain has TRBV27 and TRBJ2-5, with TRBD1 as a possible D gene (6 bases). Germline CDR1 reads MNHEY; CDR2 reads SMNVEV (reference sequence). Trimming shortened V by 7 bases and J by 2 bases, and 17 bases separated the two germline ends. The CDR3 sequence is 15 residues long. CDR3 DNA sequence: TGTGCCAGCACTAAATTCGGGACACCGCAAGAGACCCAGTACTTC. This sequence encodes CASTKFGTPQETQYF.

This clonotype appeared many times. V gene TRBV10-3 combines with J gene TRBJ2-7; 8 bases align to TRBD1. The V and J ends lost 6 bases and 4 bases, in that order; junction bases with no gene match: 8. CDR3 size: 14 residues. Per the germline V gene, CDR1 is ENHRY and CDR2 is SYGVKD. CDR3 residues: CAIRTQGASYEQYF. The CDR3 bases are TGTGCCATCAGGACGCAGGGGGCTTCGTACGAGCAGTACTTC.

This clonotype appeared many times. This chain connects TRBV7-2 to TRBJ2-7; 8 bases are a match to TRBD1. Germline CDR1 is SGHTA and CDR2 is FQGNSA. V was pared by 5 bases and J by 2 bases, with 5 bases of the junction left unmatched. This CDR3 contains 14 residues. CDR3 coding DNA: TGTGCCAGCAGCCCGGACAGGGCGACCTACGAGCAGTACTTC. It specifies CASSPDRATYEQYF.

This clonotype was counted many times. The rearrangement links TRBV20-1 to TRBJ1-2, with D perhaps TRBD1 (5 bases). This CDR3 comprises 12 residues. Trimming pared 6 bases from V and 8 bases from J, leaving 16 bases between. Germline V CDR1 and CDR2: DFQATT, SNEGSKA (reference sequence). In nucleotides, the CDR3 is TGCAGTGCCGGAGGCAGGGTGGAAGGCTACACCTTC. This codes for CSAGGRVEGYTF.

This clonotype showed up just a few times. This chain joins TRBV5-6 and TRBJ2-1; 14 nucleotides match TRBD2. The CDR3 has 15 amino acids. V was pared by 4 bases and J by 8 bases, with 5 bases of the junction left unmatched. The germline V gene has CDR1 SGHDT and CDR2 YYEEEE. DNA for the CDR3: TGTGCCAGCAGCGCCGGACTAGCGGGAGGTTATGAGCAGTTCTTC. Its translation is CASSAGLAGGYEQFF.

The V and J genes are TRBV5-1 and TRBJ2-3; 8 bases fit TRBD1. Trimming removed 3 bases from V and 0 bases from J; junction bases left unmatched: 3. This CDR3 region has 15 residues. Germline V gene sequence: CDR1 SGHRS, CDR2 YFSETQ. The CDR3 region has the DNA TGCGCCAGCAGCTCACAGGGGGTTAGCACAGATACGCAGTATTTT. Encoded protein: CASSSQGVSTDTQYF.

This clonotype was seen repeatedly, ten times or more. The genes are TRBV15 and TRBJ2-5, with 9 nucleotides matching TRBD2. V lost 1 base, J lost 4 bases, and 10 bases stayed unmatched. This CDR3 spans 17 amino acids. Germline lookup yields CDR1 LNHNV and CDR2 YYDKDF (reference sequence). The CDR3 sequence is CATSRVGIAGVGETQYF. CDR3 in DNA: TGTGCCACCAGCAGAGTTGGAATAGCGGGAGTAGGAGAGACCCAGTACTTC.

At least ten counts were recorded for this clonotype. The V and J genes are TRBV27 and TRBJ2-7; 8 bases agree with TRBD1. With V trimmed by 3 bases and J by 7 bases, 14 bases remained unmatched. Germline CDR1 is MNHEY and CDR2 is SMNVEV (reference sequence). The CDR3 contains 16 residues. The CDR3 coding sequence is TGTGCCAGCAGTTTTTCCTCCGGAGGACAGGGTAGGGAGCAGTACTTC. Its protein product is CASSFSSGGQGREQYF.

Ten or more counts support this clonotype. The rearrangement joins TRBV3-1 to TRBJ2-7, with D perhaps matching TRBD1 (6 bases). Germline CDR1 and CDR2: LGHDT and YNNKEL (reference sequence). The V end was cut by 8 bases, the J end by 2 bases, with 16 bases between. CDR3 length equals 14 residues. The DNA of the CDR3 is TGTGCCAGCTCTGATGGACAGCATACCTACGAGCAGTACTTC. This encodes CASSDGQHTYEQYF.

This clonotype was seen at least ten times. This chain joins TRBV9 and TRBJ2-3; the match to TRBD1 covers 7 bases. V dropped 3 bases and J dropped 2; count of bases not matched to a gene: 3. CDR3 length: 14 amino acids. Germline CDR1 SGDLS, CDR2 YYNGEE. The chain's CDR3 is CASSDGTVTDTQYF. In nucleotides, the CDR3 is TGTGCCAGCAGCGATGGGACAGTCACAGATACGCAGTATTTT.

This clonotype was detected many times. The rearrangement joins TRBV5-1 to TRBJ2-1, with a tentative D call TRBD2 (5 bases). Germline CDR1 reads SGHRS; CDR2 reads YFSETQ. Between the trimmed V and J ends, which lost 6 bases and 0 bases, there was a span of 16 bases. CDR3 length: 16 amino acids. DNA of the CDR3: TGCGCCAGCAATTTCGCGGGCCAAAGCTCCTACAATGAGCAGTTCTTC. It is translated as CASNFAGQSSYNEQFF.

The J gene is TRBJ2-3, the V gene TRBV11-2; D possibly corresponds to TRBD1 (5 bases). CDR3 length: 11 residues. Germline values: CDR1 SGHAT, CDR2 FQNNGV. V was cut by 8 bases and J by 4 bases, with 7 bases left in between. The CDR3 nucleotides are TGTGCCAGCCTCAGGGCAGATACGCAGTATTTT. This translates into CASLRADTQYF.

Concerning this clonotype itself: A read error may produce the germline difference seen at one junction end. This sequence joins TRBV5-1 and TRBJ2-1, with a weak D call TRBD2 (6 bases). Germline-derived CDR1 and CDR2 are SGHRS and YFSETQ. CDR3 length equals 15 residues. CDR3 bases: TGCACCAGCAGTTCGAGACGGGAGAGCGACAATGAGCATTTCTTC. Translating it yields CTSSSRRESDNEHFF.

This clonotype was seen at least ten times. The rearrangement uses TRBV7-2 and TRBJ1-5; D ambiguous. The CDR3 consists of 15 residues. V lost 5 bases, J lost 0 bases, and 11 bases lay in between. CDR1 SGHTA and CDR2 FQGNSA come from the germline V gene. CDR3 residues: CASSPPLNSNQPQHF. The CDR3 bases are TGTGCCAGCAGCCCTCCCCTTAATAGCAATCAGCCCCAGCATTTT.

This clonotype has ten or more counts. This chain uses TRBV20-1 with TRBJ1-5, with D unclear. Trimming removed 7 bases from V and 1 base from J, with 8 bases in between. Germline V gene lookup returns CDR1 DFQATT and CDR2 SNEGSKA (reference sequence). The CDR3 extends over 12 amino acids. The CDR3 loop reads CSGARSNQPQHF. The CDR3 DNA sequence: TGCAGTGGGGCGAGAAGCAATCAGCCCCAGCATTTT.